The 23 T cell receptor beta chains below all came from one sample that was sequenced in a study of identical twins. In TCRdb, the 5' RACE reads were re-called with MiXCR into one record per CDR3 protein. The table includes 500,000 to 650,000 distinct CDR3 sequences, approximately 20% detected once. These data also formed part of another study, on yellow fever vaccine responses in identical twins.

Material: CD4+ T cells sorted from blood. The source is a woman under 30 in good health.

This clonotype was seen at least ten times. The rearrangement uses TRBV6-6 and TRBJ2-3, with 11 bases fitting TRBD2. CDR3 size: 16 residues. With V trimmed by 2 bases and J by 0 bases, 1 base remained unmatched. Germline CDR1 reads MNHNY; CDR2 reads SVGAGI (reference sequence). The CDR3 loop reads CASSYGTSGSTDTQYF. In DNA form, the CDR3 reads TGTGCCAGCAGTTACGGGACTAGCGGAAGCACAGATACGCAGTATTTT.

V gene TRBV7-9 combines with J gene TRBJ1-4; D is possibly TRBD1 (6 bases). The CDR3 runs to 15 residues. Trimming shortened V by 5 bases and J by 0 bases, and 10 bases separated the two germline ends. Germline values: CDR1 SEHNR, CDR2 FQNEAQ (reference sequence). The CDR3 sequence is CASSQGQTTNEKLFF. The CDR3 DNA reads TGTGCCAGCAGCCAGGGGCAGACAACTAATGAAAAACTGTTTTTT.

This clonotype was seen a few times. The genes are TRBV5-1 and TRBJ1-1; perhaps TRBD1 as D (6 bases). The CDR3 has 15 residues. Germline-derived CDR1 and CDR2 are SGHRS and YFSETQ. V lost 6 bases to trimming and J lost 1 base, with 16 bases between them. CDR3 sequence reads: CASKPPGHENTEAFF. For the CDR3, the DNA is TGCGCCAGCAAACCCCCGGGACACGAGAACACTGAAGCTTTCTTT.

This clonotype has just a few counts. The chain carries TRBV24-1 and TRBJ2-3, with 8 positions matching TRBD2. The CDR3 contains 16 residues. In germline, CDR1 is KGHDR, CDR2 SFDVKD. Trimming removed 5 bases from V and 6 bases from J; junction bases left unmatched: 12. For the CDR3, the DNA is TGTGCCACCAGTGGCGTCCGAAGCGGGGGTACGGATACGCAGTATTTT. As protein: CATSGVRSGGTDTQYF.

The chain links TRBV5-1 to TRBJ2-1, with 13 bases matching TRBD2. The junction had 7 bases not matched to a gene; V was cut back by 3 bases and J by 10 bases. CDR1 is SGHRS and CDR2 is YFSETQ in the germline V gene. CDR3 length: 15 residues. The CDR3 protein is CASSSGLAGSLEQFF. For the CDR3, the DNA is TGCGCCAGCAGCTCGGGACTAGCGGGGTCTCTCGAGCAGTTCTTC.

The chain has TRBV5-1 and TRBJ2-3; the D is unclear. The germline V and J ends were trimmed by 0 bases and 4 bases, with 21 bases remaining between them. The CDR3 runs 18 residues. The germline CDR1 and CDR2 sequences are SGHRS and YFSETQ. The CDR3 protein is CASSLALDFVKRADTQYF. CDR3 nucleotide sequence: TGCGCCAGCAGCTTGGCCCTTGATTTTGTTAAAAGAGCAGATACGCAGTATTTT.

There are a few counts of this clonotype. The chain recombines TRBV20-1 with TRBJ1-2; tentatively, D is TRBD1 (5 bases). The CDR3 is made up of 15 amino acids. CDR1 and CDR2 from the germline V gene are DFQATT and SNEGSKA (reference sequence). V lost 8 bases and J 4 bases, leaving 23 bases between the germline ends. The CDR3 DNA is TGCAGTCCCTTCGTGGGACCTACCACTTCCTATGGCTACACCTTC. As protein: CSPFVGPTTSYGYTF.

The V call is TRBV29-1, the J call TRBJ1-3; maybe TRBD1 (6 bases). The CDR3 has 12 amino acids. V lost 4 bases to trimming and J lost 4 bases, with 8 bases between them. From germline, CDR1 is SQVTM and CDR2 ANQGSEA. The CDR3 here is CSVAGGGNTIYF. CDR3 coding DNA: TGCAGCGTTGCCGGGGGCGGAAACACCATATATTTT.

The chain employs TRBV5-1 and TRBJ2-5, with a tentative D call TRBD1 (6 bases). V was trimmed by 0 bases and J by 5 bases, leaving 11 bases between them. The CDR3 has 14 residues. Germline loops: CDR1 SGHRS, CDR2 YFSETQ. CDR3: CASSLAGVSETQYF. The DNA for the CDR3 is TGCGCCAGCAGCTTGGCAGGGGTTTCGGAGACCCAGTACTTC.

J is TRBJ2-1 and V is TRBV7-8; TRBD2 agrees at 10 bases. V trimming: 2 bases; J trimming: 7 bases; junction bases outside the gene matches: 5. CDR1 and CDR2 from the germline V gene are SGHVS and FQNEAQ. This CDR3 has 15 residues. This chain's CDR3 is CASSLMGLASNEQFF. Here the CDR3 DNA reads TGTGCCAGCAGCTTAATGGGACTAGCGAGTAATGAGCAGTTCTTC.

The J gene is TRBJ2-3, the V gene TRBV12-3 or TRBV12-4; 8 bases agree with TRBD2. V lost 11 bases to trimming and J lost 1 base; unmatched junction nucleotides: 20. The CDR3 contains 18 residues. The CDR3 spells CAFCFIWGLTSGTDTQYF. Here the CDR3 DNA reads TGTGCCTTCTGTTTTATTTGGGGCCTGACTAGCGGCACAGATACGCAGTATTTT.

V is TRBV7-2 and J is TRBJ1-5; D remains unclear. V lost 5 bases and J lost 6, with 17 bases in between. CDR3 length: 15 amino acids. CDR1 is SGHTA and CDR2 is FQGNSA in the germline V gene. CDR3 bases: TGTGCCAGCAGCACCAGCCCCGTCTTCAGTCAGCCCCAGCATTTT. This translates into CASSTSPVFSQPQHF.

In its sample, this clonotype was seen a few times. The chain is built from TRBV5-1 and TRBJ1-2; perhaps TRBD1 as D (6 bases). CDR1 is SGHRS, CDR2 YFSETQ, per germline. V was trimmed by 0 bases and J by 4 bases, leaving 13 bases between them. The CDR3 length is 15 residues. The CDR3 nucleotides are TGCGCCAGCAGCTTGGAACAGGGTCGTGGCTATGGCTACACCTTC. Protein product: CASSLEQGRGYGYTF.

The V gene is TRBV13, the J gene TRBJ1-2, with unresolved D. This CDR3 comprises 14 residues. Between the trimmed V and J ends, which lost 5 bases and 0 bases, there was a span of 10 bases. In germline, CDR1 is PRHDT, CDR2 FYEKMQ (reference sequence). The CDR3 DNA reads TGTGCCAGCAGCGCGACACGAACTAACTATGGCTACACCTTC. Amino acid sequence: CASSATRTNYGYTF.

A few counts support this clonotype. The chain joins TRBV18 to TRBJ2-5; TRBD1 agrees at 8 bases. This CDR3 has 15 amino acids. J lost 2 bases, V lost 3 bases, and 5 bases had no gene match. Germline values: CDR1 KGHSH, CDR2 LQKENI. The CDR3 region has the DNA TGTGCCAGCTCACCCTGGGACAGGCTACAAGAGACCCAGTACTTC. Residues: CASSPWDRLQETQYF.

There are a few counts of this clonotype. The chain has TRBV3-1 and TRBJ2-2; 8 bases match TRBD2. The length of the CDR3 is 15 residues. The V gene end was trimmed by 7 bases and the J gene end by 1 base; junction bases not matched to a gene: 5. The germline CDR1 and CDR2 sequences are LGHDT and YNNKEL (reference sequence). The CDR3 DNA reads TGTGCCAGCATCAACCTAGCGGGGAACACCGGGGAGCTGTTTTTT. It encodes CASINLAGNTGELFF.

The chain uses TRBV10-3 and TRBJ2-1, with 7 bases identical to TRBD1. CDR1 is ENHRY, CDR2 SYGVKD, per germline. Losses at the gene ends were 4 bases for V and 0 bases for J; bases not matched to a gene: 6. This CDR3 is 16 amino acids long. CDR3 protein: CAISGVGGGSYNEQFF. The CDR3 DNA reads TGTGCCATCAGTGGGGTAGGGGGCGGCTCCTACAATGAGCAGTTCTTC.

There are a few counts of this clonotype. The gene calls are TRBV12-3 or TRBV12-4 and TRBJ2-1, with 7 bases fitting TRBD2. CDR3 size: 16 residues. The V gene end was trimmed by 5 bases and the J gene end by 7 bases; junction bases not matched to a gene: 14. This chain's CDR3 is CASSPLAPTERNEQFF. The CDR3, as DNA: TGTGCCAGCAGTCCACTAGCGCCTACCGAGCGGAATGAGCAGTTCTTC.

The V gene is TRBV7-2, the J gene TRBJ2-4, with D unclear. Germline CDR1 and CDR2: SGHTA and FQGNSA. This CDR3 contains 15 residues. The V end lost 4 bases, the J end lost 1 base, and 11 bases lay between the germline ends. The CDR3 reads CASSSKSRAKNIQYF. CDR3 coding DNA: TGTGCCAGCAGCTCCAAAAGTCGGGCCAAAAACATTCAGTACTTC. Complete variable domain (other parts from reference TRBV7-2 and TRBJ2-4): GAGVSQSPSNKVTEKGKDVELRCDPISGHTALYWYRQSLGQGLEFLIYFQGNSAPDKSGLPSDRFSAERTGGSVSTLTIQRTQQEDSAVYLCASSSKSRAKNIQYFGAGTRLSVL.

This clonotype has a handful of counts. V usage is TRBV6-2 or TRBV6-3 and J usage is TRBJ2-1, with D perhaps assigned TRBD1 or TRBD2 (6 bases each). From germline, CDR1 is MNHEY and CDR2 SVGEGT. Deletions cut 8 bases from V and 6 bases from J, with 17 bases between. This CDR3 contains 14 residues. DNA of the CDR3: TGTGCCAGCGGTCGGGGGCCCACGGGCAATGAGCAGTTCTTC. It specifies CASGRGPTGNEQFF.

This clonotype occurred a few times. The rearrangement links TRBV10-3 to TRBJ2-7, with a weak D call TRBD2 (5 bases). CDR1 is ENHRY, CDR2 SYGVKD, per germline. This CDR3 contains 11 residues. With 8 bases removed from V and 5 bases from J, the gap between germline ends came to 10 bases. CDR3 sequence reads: CAIEGRHEQYV. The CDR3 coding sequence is TGTGCCATCGAGGGTAGACACGAGCAGTACGTC.

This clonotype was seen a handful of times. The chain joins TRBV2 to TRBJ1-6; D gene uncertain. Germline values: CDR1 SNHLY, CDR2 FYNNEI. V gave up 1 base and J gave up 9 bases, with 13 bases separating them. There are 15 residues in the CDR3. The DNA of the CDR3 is TGTGCCAGCAGTGAAGAGGGCAGGATGGGTTCACCCCTCCACTTT. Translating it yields CASSEEGRMGSPLHF.

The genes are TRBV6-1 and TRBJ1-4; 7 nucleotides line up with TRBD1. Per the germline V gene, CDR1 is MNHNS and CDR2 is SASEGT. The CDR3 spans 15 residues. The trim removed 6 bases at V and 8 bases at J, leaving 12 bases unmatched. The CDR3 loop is CASSTDREVGEKLFF. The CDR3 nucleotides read TGTGCCAGCAGCACAGACAGGGAAGTGGGCGAAAAACTGTTTTTT.